This passage covers 27 T cell receptor beta chains from one sample sequenced in a study of blood T cell repertoires in COVID-19. This table comes from immunoSEQ multiplex PCR, and its TCRdb copy is limited to in-frame clones, with some not included. Of tens of thousands of clones listed, around four fifths are singletons. The sequenced sample was peripheral blood. The source is a man in his 70s with acute or convalescent COVID-19.

The J gene is TRBJ2-7, the V gene TRBV23-1, with 7 bases matching TRBD1. Being an ORF, TRBV23-1 has a function that is uncertain. V shed 7 bases, J shed 6 bases, and the junction held 9 bases outside the gene matches. The CDR3 runs 13 residues. CDR3: CASKIDRVSEQYF. CDR3 coding DNA: TGCGCCAGCAAAATCGACAGGGTTAGCGAGCAGTACTTC.

This clone was recorded a few times. The rearrangement joins TRBV5-1 to TRBJ2-2; unclear D gene. CDR3 size: 14 residues. Germline V gene data show CDR1 as SGHRS and CDR2 as YFSETQ. V lost 5 bases and J 0 bases, leaving 8 bases between the germline ends. The CDR3 DNA sequence: TGCGCCAGCAGAATCCAAACGAACACCGGGGAGCTGTTTTTT. Protein: CASRIQTNTGELFF.

The chain carries TRBV28 and TRBJ2-5, with D tentatively TRBD2 (7 bases). V lost 2 bases and J lost 4, with 11 bases in between. The CDR3 totals 14 residues. Germline-derived CDR1 and CDR2 are MDHEN and SYDVKM. The CDR3: CASSLRGGLETQYF. DNA for the CDR3: TGTGCCAGCAGTTTAAGGGGGGGATTAGAGACCCAGTACTTC.

This chain connects TRBV19 to TRBJ2-2; TRBD1 agrees at 8 bases. V trimming: 2 bases; J trimming: 5 bases; junction bases outside the gene matches: 4. This CDR3 is built from 15 residues. Germline CDR1 LNHDA, CDR2 SQIVND (reference sequence). CDR3 protein: CASSIRTGTTGELFF. The DNA of the CDR3 is TGTGCCAGTAGTATACGGACAGGGACGACCGGGGAGCTGTTTTTT.

V gene TRBV4-1 combines with J gene TRBJ2-3; 7 positions agree with TRBD2. From germline, CDR1 is MGHRA and CDR2 YSYEKL. With V trimmed by 0 bases and J by 0 bases, 9 bases remained unmatched. The length of the CDR3 is 18 residues. The CDR3 loop is CASSQESYSGVSTDTQYF. CDR3 sequence (DNA): TGCGCCAGCAGCCAAGAGTCGTACAGCGGGGTTAGCACAGATACGCAGTATTTT.

The chain uses TRBV7-6 and TRBJ2-3; no clear D gene. V dropped 2 bases and J dropped 4 bases, with 13 bases sitting between them. The germline V gene encodes CDR1 SGHVS and CDR2 FNYEAQ. There are 15 residues in the CDR3. The CDR3 loop reads CASSLSPVEADTQYF. In nucleotides, the CDR3 is TGTGCCAGCAGCTTATCCCCCGTTGAGGCAGATACGCAGTATTTT.

This chain joins TRBV19 and TRBJ2-1, with a possible D match to TRBD1 (5 bases). This CDR3 contains 13 residues. Trimming took 3 bases from V and 6 from J, leaving 9 bases between them. Looked up from germline, CDR1 is LNHDA and CDR2 is SQIVND (reference sequence). In DNA, the CDR3 is TGTGCCAGTAGTATCCGTCAGGGCAATGAGCAGTTCTTC. Residues: CASSIRQGNEQFF.

This rearrangement joins TRBV24-1 to TRBJ2-1, with 10 bases aligning to TRBD2. V gave up 3 bases and J gave up 8 bases; unmatched junction bases: 9. The germline gives CDR1 KGHDR, CDR2 SFDVKD. The CDR3 runs 16 residues. The CDR3 bases are TGTGCCACCAGTGATCGGTTGGGACTAGCGTCCGATGAGCAGTTCTTC. This gives the protein CATSDRLGLASDEQFF.

The chain joins TRBV28 to TRBJ2-5; 9 nucleotides match TRBD1. Germline V CDR1 and CDR2: MDHEN, SYDVKM. There are 18 residues in the CDR3. The junction had 14 bases not matched to a gene; V was cut back by 4 bases and J by 2 bases. CDR3: CASSSRVGTGRGQETQYF. For the CDR3, the DNA is TGTGCCAGCAGTTCCCGCGTGGGGACAGGGAGGGGGCAAGAGACCCAGTACTTC.

V usage is TRBV5-1 and J usage is TRBJ2-1, with 9 bases aligning to TRBD2. The CDR3 length is 16 residues. Germline assignment: CDR1 SGHRS and CDR2 YFSETQ. J lost 0 bases, V lost 4 bases, and 5 bases had no gene match. For the CDR3, the DNA is TGCGCCAGCAGCCCTTTAGCGGGGGCCTCCTACAATGAGCAGTTCTTC. Translation gives CASSPLAGASYNEQFF.

J is TRBJ1-5 and V is TRBV18; 12 bases are a match to TRBD1. CDR3 length equals 16 residues. Looked up from germline, CDR1 is KGHSH and CDR2 is LQKENI. Germline trimming cut 4 bases from V and 6 bases from J; bases unmatched to any gene: 7. The CDR3 reads CASSLTGTGGSQPQHF. The CDR3 DNA reads as TGTGCCAGCTCACTAACCGGGACAGGGGGCTCTCAGCCCCAGCATTTT.

This chain uses TRBV11-2 with TRBJ1-4; no clear D gene. V was trimmed by 7 bases and J by 8 bases, leaving 14 bases between them. The CDR3 extends over 13 amino acids. The germline gives CDR1 SGHAT, CDR2 FQNNGV. The CDR3 reads CASIGRVREKLFF. In DNA form, the CDR3 reads TGTGCCAGCATCGGCCGGGTTAGGGAAAAACTGTTTTTT.

In this sample, this clone turned up once. The gene calls are TRBV27 and TRBJ1-4; D is unclear. Germline CDR1 reads MNHEY; CDR2 reads SMNVEV (reference sequence). V was shortened by 6 bases and J by 0 bases, with 11 bases between the two germline ends. CDR3 length: 15 residues. In DNA, the CDR3 is TGTGCCAGCAGCCCCCGGGGTACAACTAATGAAAAACTGTTTTTT. Translation gives CASSPRGTTNEKLFF. Full variable domain (rest looked up from reference TRBV27 and TRBJ1-4): EAQVTQNPRYLITVTGKKLTVTCSQNMNHEYMSWYRQDPGLGLRQIYYSMNVEVTDKGDVPEGYKVSRKEKRNFPLILESPSPNQTSLYFCASSPRGTTNEKLFFGSGTQLSVL.

The CDR3 sequence: CASSPLGGYEQYF. CDR3 nucleotides: TGCGCCAGCAGTCCCTTGGGGGGCTACGAGCAGTACTTC. The chain employs TRBV10-1 and TRBJ2-7; D is possibly TRBD2 (6 bases). V was shortened by 5 bases and J by 3 bases, with 11 bases between the two germline ends. Per germline, CDR1 WNHNN and CDR2 SYGVQD (reference sequence). The CDR3 has 13 residues.

This sequence joins TRBV6-1 and TRBJ1-4, with D tentatively TRBD1 (5 bases). This CDR3 has 17 amino acids. Germline-derived CDR1 and CDR2 are MNHNS and SASEGT. Trimming took 3 bases from V and 3 from J, leaving 17 bases between them. This chain's CDR3 is CASSEGGRVHSNEKLFF. CDR3 nucleotides: TGTGCCAGCAGTGAGGGAGGCAGGGTCCATTCTAATGAAAAACTGTTTTTT.

Concerning this clone itself: Within the sample, other DNA sequences also encode this same CDR3. The rearrangement joins TRBV5-1 to TRBJ2-7; TRBD2 matches at 9 bases. The J segment lost 0 bases and the V segment lost 0 bases, leaving 1 base of the junction unmatched. The CDR3 length is 15 residues. From germline, CDR1 is SGHRS and CDR2 YFSETQ. The CDR3 sequence is CASSLGSGGSYEQYF. CDR3 nucleotides: TGCGCCAGCAGCTTGGGTAGCGGGGGCTCCTACGAGCAGTACTTC.

The J gene is TRBJ2-1, the V gene TRBV28; no clear D gene. Germline lookup yields CDR1 MDHEN and CDR2 SYDVKM. Trimming left V 3 bases short and J 0 bases short, with 6 bases between. The CDR3 is 14 residues long. The CDR3: CASSFPSSYNEQFF. CDR3 nucleotide sequence: TGTGCCAGCAGTTTTCCGAGCTCCTACAATGAGCAGTTCTTC.

J is TRBJ1-5 and V is TRBV27; D may be TRBD1 (5 bases). Trimming took 5 bases from V and 6 from J, leaving 17 bases between them. The CDR3 runs to 15 residues. Germline-derived CDR1 and CDR2 are MNHEY and SMNVEV (reference sequence). The CDR3 loop is CASSPRTTLAQPQHF. In DNA, the CDR3 is TGTGCCAGCAGTCCCCGGACAACTCTGGCTCAGCCCCAGCATTTT.

The rearrangement joins TRBV24-1 to TRBJ2-1; 7 positions agree with TRBD2. CDR3 length equals 16 residues. Germline trimming cut 3 bases from V and 3 bases from J; bases unmatched to any gene: 7. CDR1 is KGHDR, CDR2 SFDVKD, per germline. In DNA, the CDR3 is TGTGCCACCAGTGATGACAAGCGGGGAAGCTACAATGAGCAGTTCTTC. Amino acid sequence: CATSDDKRGSYNEQFF.

The genes are TRBV3-1 (or the pseudogene TRBV3-2) and TRBJ1-5, with 12 nucleotides matching TRBD1. Trimming took 3 bases from V and 3 from J; bases not matched to a gene: 0. The CDR3 spans 15 residues. CDR1 is LGHDT and CDR2 is YNNKEL in the germline V gene (reference sequence). CDR3 residues: CASSQGQGANQPQHF. The DNA for the CDR3 is TGTGCCAGCAGCCAGGGACAGGGGGCCAATCAGCCCCAGCATTTT.

V gene TRBV7-9 combines with J gene TRBJ2-5; 8 bases align to TRBD1. The V segment lost 4 bases and the J segment 4 bases; nucleotides outside the gene matches: 17. This CDR3 is 18 amino acids long. Germline loops: CDR1 SEHNR, CDR2 FQNEAQ (reference sequence). The CDR3, as DNA: TGTGCCAGCAGCTCTCGAATCGACAGGGGCGGTTCGGGAGAGACCCAGTACTTC. Amino acid sequence: CASSSRIDRGGSGETQYF.

This clone has a single count. This chain connects TRBV19 to TRBJ1-2; no definite D call. This CDR3 has 16 amino acids. Germline CDR1 reads LNHDA; CDR2 reads SQIVND (reference sequence). V dropped 0 bases and J dropped 2 bases, with 13 bases sitting between them. Here the CDR3 DNA reads TGTGCCAGTAGTATAGATCTCACAGCCAGGAACTATGGCTACACCTTC. Translating it yields CASSIDLTARNYGYTF.

V usage is TRBV4-2 and J usage is TRBJ2-5; perhaps TRBD2 as D (7 bases). CDR3 length equals 16 residues. Between the trimmed V and J ends, which lost 3 bases and 3 bases, there was a span of 17 bases. Germline values: CDR1 LGHNA, CDR2 YNFKEQ. The CDR3 DNA follows: TGTGCCAGCAGCCAGTCCCAGGGAGGGGGGGAAGAGACCCAGTACTTC. It translates to CASSQSQGGGEETQYF.

The V gene is TRBV4-2, the J gene TRBJ1-4; tentatively, D is TRBD1 (5 bases). The CDR3 runs 16 residues. Germline assignment: CDR1 LGHNA and CDR2 YNFKEQ. V was shortened by 4 bases and J by 2 bases, with 14 bases between the two germline ends. The CDR3 DNA sequence: TGTGCCAGCAGCCCGGTGGGGGGACCTACTAATGAAAAACTGTTTTTT. Translated, it gives CASSPVGGPTNEKLFF.

This chain connects TRBV19 to TRBJ1-1; D gene ambiguous. Trimming removed 5 bases from V and 10 bases from J, with 14 bases in between. The CDR3 covers 12 residues. Germline-derived CDR1 and CDR2 are LNHDA and SQIVND (reference sequence). CDR3 protein: CASSPGISGAFF. The CDR3 nucleotides are TGTGCCAGTAGTCCGGGAATTTCGGGAGCTTTCTTT.

The chain has TRBV18 and TRBJ2-5, with a tentative D call TRBD2 (5 bases). The CDR3 runs 13 residues. The V end was cut by 4 bases, the J end by 2 bases, with 8 bases between. The germline gives CDR1 KGHSH, CDR2 LQKENI. The CDR3: CASSLGVQETQYF. The CDR3 DNA sequence: TGTGCCAGCTCACTCGGGGTGCAAGAGACCCAGTACTTC.

V usage is TRBV5-1 and J usage is TRBJ1-2, with D perhaps matching TRBD1 (6 bases). The CDR3 has 14 residues. From germline, CDR1 is SGHRS and CDR2 YFSETQ. The V and J ends lost 0 bases and 1 base respectively, with 7 bases between them. DNA of the CDR3: TGCGCCAGCAGCTTGGCAGGGGTTAACTATGGCTACACCTTC. Its translation: CASSLAGVNYGYTF.